The sequence of this TCR beta chain was determined in a study of cytomegalovirus exposure and HLA in healthy donors. V was pared by 3 bases and J by 2 bases, with 2 bases of the junction left unmatched. Germline lookup yields CDR1 MGHRA and CDR2 YSYEKL. There are 14 residues in the CDR3. Note on this clone: Its cognate antigen is unknown.

Study outcomes and limitations: A prior analysis recorded that most TCR beta V segments were productive about 87% or about 30% of the time. Some TCR beta chains (roughly 160 of them) were listed as cytomegalovirus-associated. Further analysis, carried out later, found HLA-associated TCR beta chains more clonally expanded than equally common other chains.

The PCR ran on 60 Vbeta and 13 Jbeta primers. The assay was immunoSEQ multiplex PCR, and TCRdb's table has in-frame clones only and misses some. This repertoire includes 40,000 to 50,000 clones. The sequenced sample consisted of PBMCs. The source of this sequence is a woman aged 30 to 39 in good health and CMV-seronegative. This chain links TRBV4-1 with TRBJ2-7; 9 nucleotides line up with TRBD1. The CDR3 bases are TGCGCCAGCAGCCAGACAGGGGGGACCTACGAGCAGTACTTC. It translates to CASSQTGGTYEQYF.